This T cell receptor (beta chain) was recovered during a study of regulatory T cells in long-lasting Graves disease. Overall study findings and caveats: New patients shared fewer public clonotypes (over 900) than persistent patients did (approximately 3,000).

This clonotype was detected once. Its antigen remains unidentified. The time point is: newly diagnosed GD, antithyroid drugs for less than 3 months. Construction of the TCR library relied on RNA isolated from PBMCs. Roughly 9.6-milliliter peripheral blood samples went into EDTA tubes. This CDR3 region has 15 residues. Germline CDR1 ENHRY, CDR2 SYGVKD. The ends lost 6 bases at V and 6 bases at J; junction bases unmatched: 12. Assembly of TCR beta libraries relied on iRepertoire HTBI primers together with Arm-PCR of CDR3 regions. Via MiXCR, TCRdb re-called the multiplex PCR reads, giving one row per CDR3 protein. The repertoire holds roughly 350,000 distinct CDR3 sequences, with about 16% as singletons. These data are also associated with another study on T cells in Graves' hyperthyroidism and ophthalmopathy. This second study notes: Stable hyperthyroidism: no ophthalmopathy progression over 18 months of follow-up. A 13 V-J signature model discriminated ophthalmopathy versus stable hyperthyroidism.

This specimen consisted of peripheral blood mononuclear cells (PBMCs), obtained at new diagnosis, from a patient treated with antithyroid drugs. The receptor comes from a woman aged 18-30 years with Graves disease. The chain recombines TRBV10-3 with TRBJ2-7; 9 positions agree with TRBD2. The CDR3 protein is CAISAGGGRATEQYF. Written as DNA, the CDR3 is TGTGCCATCAGCGCTGGTGGCGGGAGGGCCACCGAGCAGTACTTC.